These 26 T cell receptor beta chains originate from one sample sequenced in a study of shared clonotypes between healthy human individuals. The data were produced by immunoSEQ multiplex PCR, yet TCRdb's version contains in-frame clones alone and is incomplete. The sample holds around 2.3 million clones, more than 90% seen once. The sample comprised naive CD4+ T cells sorted from blood. The subset here: CD45RA+ positively selected. These receptors were collected from a young man in good health.

The chain recombines TRBV11-3 with TRBJ2-5, with TRBD2 as a possible D gene (6 bases). V shed 1 base and J shed 1 base, with 13 bases lying between them. Germline loops: CDR1 SGHNT, CDR2 YENEEA. CDR3 length equals 16 residues. The CDR3 coding sequence is TGTGCCAGCAGCTTAGGTACAAAGGGAGGCCAAGAGACCCAGTACTTC. It is translated as CASSLGTKGGQETQYF.

This chain links TRBV6-5 with TRBJ1-2, with D unresolved. The CDR3 has 13 residues. The germline CDR1 and CDR2 sequences are MNHEY and SVGAGI. V was clipped by 5 bases and J by 7 bases, with 14 bases between them. This CDR3 is CASSLLGWSGYTF. The CDR3 DNA is TGTGCCAGCAGTCTTCTTGGGTGGAGTGGCTACACCTTC.

The gene calls are TRBV28 and TRBJ1-1, with D possibly being TRBD1 (5 bases). Germline V CDR1 and CDR2: MDHEN, SYDVKM. Trimming stripped 6 bases from V and 8 bases from J, with 13 bases between. The CDR3 runs to 12 residues. In DNA form, the CDR3 reads TGTGCCAGCAGAGAGGGGTTCGCCGAAGCTTTCTTT. Translated: CASREGFAEAFF.

With regard to this clone: Additional DNA sequences in this sample encode the identical CDR3. The chain uses TRBV11-2 and TRBJ2-7; the D is unclear. Germline CDR1 and CDR2: SGHAT and FQNNGV. Trimming left V 3 bases short and J 0 bases short, with 3 bases between. This CDR3 has 12 amino acids. The CDR3 reads CASSFFSYEQYF. The CDR3 nucleotides read TGTGCCAGCAGCTTTTTCTCCTACGAGCAGTACTTC.

The rearrangement joins TRBV27 to TRBJ2-5; 10 positions match TRBD2. The CDR3 sequence is 21 residues long. The ends lost 2 bases at V and 0 bases at J; junction bases unmatched: 18. Germline CDR1 is MNHEY and CDR2 is SMNVEV (reference sequence). CDR3 DNA sequence: TGTGCCAGCAGTTTAAGAGGGGTGAAGCTAGCGGGGGACTATTACCAAGAGACCCAGTACTTC. Translation gives CASSLRGVKLAGDYYQETQYF.

This clone appeared a single time. V is TRBV6-1 and J is TRBJ1-2; D is ambiguous. Between the trimmed V and J ends, which lost 3 bases and 5 bases, there was a span of 10 bases. The germline gives CDR1 MNHNS, CDR2 SASEGT. There are 13 residues in the CDR3. The DNA of the CDR3 is TGTGCCAGCAGTGATCGGGCGGGGTATGGCTACACCTTC. Protein sequence: CASSDRAGYGYTF.

The chain links TRBV19 to TRBJ1-6; 9 nucleotides line up with TRBD1. The CDR3 sequence is 17 residues long. V shed 6 bases and J 0 bases; nucleotides not matched to a gene: 6. Germline CDR1 reads LNHDA; CDR2 reads SQIVND (reference sequence). The CDR3 DNA is TGTGCCAGTAGGGAGACAGGGGGTAGCTCCTATAATTCACCCCTCCACTTT. It codes for CASRETGGSSYNSPLHF.

Points on this clone: At one of its ends the junction is not consistent with the germline gene, which may arise from a read error. The V and J genes are TRBV9 and TRBJ2-7; TRBD2 matches at 9 bases. The CDR3 covers 13 residues. Germline values: CDR1 SGDLS, CDR2 YYNGEE. The CDR3 reads CASSGPETSGKDF. The CDR3, as DNA: TGTGCCAGCAGCGGGCCTGAGACTAGCGGTAAGGACTTC.

V usage is TRBV7-3 and J usage is TRBJ2-3; 10 bases are shared with TRBD1. The CDR3 consists of 18 residues. CDR1 is SGHTA and CDR2 is FQGTGA in the germline V gene. V gave up 3 bases and J gave up 4 bases; unmatched junction bases: 13. The CDR3 reads CASSFVPGQGSVADTQYF. In DNA form, the CDR3 reads TGTGCCAGCAGCTTCGTCCCGGGACAGGGGAGTGTAGCAGATACGCAGTATTTT.

The chain links TRBV6-6 to TRBJ2-3; TRBD2 agrees at 7 bases. Germline lookup yields CDR1 MNHNY and CDR2 SVGAGI (reference sequence). The CDR3 covers 15 residues. Trimming cost V 5 bases and J 0 bases; bases outside gene matches: 5. The CDR3 here is CASSRNSGSTDTQYF. The CDR3 DNA reads as TGTGCCAGCAGTCGAAATAGCGGGAGCACAGATACGCAGTATTTT.

The chain employs TRBV9 and TRBJ2-7, with TRBD2 matching over 11 bases. The CDR3 contains 17 residues. Per germline, CDR1 SGDLS and CDR2 YYNGEE. The J segment lost 3 bases and the V segment lost 4 bases, leaving 12 bases of the junction unmatched. The CDR3 loop reads CASSKSGPGLADYEQYF. CDR3 DNA: TGTGCCAGCAGCAAATCCGGGCCGGGACTAGCGGACTACGAGCAGTACTTC. The whole variable domain, remainder taken from reference TRBV9 and TRBJ2-7, is DSGVTQTPKHLITATGQRVTLRCSPRSGDLSVYWYQQSLDQGLQFLIQYYNGEERAKGNILERFSAQQFPDLHSELNLSSLELGDSALYFCASSKSGPGLADYEQYFGPGTRLTVT.

The V and J genes are TRBV29-1 and TRBJ2-7, with 7 nucleotides matching TRBD1. Losses at the gene ends were 6 bases for V and 3 bases for J; bases not matched to a gene: 5. Germline CDR1 reads SQVTM; CDR2 reads ANQGSEA. The CDR3 has 12 amino acids. The CDR3 region is CSVRDSRYEQYF. CDR3 sequence (DNA): TGCAGCGTCCGGGACAGCCGCTACGAGCAGTACTTC.

This sequence joins TRBV19 and TRBJ1-4; D gene uncertain. The germline V gene has CDR1 LNHDA and CDR2 SQIVND (reference sequence). The CDR3 has 14 residues. Trimming took 6 bases from V and 0 from J, leaving 8 bases between them. The CDR3 reads CASRIGATNEKLFF. The CDR3 nucleotides read TGTGCCAGTAGGATCGGAGCAACTAATGAAAAACTGTTTTTT.

The chain has TRBV5-4 and TRBJ1-2; possibly TRBD1 for D (6 bases). The CDR3 consists of 17 residues. With 7 bases removed from V and 6 bases from J, the gap between germline ends came to 28 bases. Looked up from germline, CDR1 is SGHNT and CDR2 is YYREEE (reference sequence). CDR3 DNA sequence: TGTGCCAGCGTACCAACCTTGAACCAGGGACAAAATGATGGCTACACCTTC. This codes for CASVPTLNQGQNDGYTF.

This clone was picked up a small number of times. V usage is TRBV7-9 and J usage is TRBJ1-2; no clear D. This CDR3 spans 15 amino acids. CDR1 is SEHNR and CDR2 is FQNEAQ in the germline V gene (reference sequence). Trimming took off 1 base at V and 5 bases at J, with 14 bases between the two ends. CDR3 sequence (DNA): TGTGCCAGCAGCTTAGAACCCAGCCTGGGGTATGGCTACACCTTC. Residues: CASSLEPSLGYGYTF.

V usage is TRBV30 and J usage is TRBJ2-1; TRBD1 matches at 8 bases. V trimming: 0 bases; J trimming: 4 bases; junction bases outside the gene matches: 5. CDR1 and CDR2 (germline): GTSNPN, SVGIG (reference sequence). The CDR3 spans 15 residues. The CDR3 loop reads CAWSVGGQGYNEQFF. The DNA for the CDR3 is TGTGCCTGGAGTGTGGGAGGACAGGGATACAATGAGCAGTTCTTC.

This sequence joins TRBV4-1 and TRBJ1-2; D is ambiguous. V was shortened by 4 bases and J by 5 bases, with 11 bases between the two germline ends. There are 13 residues in the CDR3. Germline V gene lookup returns CDR1 MGHRA and CDR2 YSYEKL. The CDR3 protein is CASSLDPGYGYTF. CDR3 nucleotides: TGCGCCAGCAGCCTGGACCCCGGATATGGCTACACCTTC.

Here the CDR3 DNA reads TGTGCCAGCTCACCAGCGGTCCCGACCCTCTACGAGCAGTACTTC. Translation: CASSPAVPTLYEQYF. This chain links TRBV18 with TRBJ2-7, with unresolved D. The germline CDR1 and CDR2 sequences are KGHSH and LQKENI. V was shortened by 2 bases and J by 3 bases, with 14 bases between the two germline ends. This CDR3 comprises 15 residues.

A word on this clone: Other DNA variants within this sample encode the same CDR3. CDR3 loop: CASSSSETQYF. The CDR3 DNA is TGTGCCAGCAGCTCTAGTGAGACCCAGTACTTC. The chain employs TRBV7-2 and TRBJ2-5; D is unclear. Trimming shortened V by 4 bases and J by 5 bases, and 5 bases separated the two germline ends. The CDR3 is 11 residues long. From germline, CDR1 is SGHTA and CDR2 FQGNSA.

V gene TRBV11-2 combines with J gene TRBJ1-2, with 7 bases identical to TRBD1. Losses at the gene ends were 5 bases for V and 6 bases for J; bases not matched to a gene: 12. Germline CDR1 reads SGHAT; CDR2 reads FQNNGV. This CDR3 has 15 amino acids. The DNA for the CDR3 is TGTGCCAGCAGCCGGTCCCCGGGACAGTGGGATGGCTACACCTTC. Residues: CASSRSPGQWDGYTF. Drawing the rest from reference TRBV11-2 and TRBJ1-2, the complete variable domain is EAGVAQSPRYKIIEKRQSVAFWCNPISGHATLYWYQQILGQGPKLLIQFQNNGVVDDSQLPKDRFSAERLKGVDSTLKIQPAKLEDSAVYLCASSRSPGQWDGYTFGSGTRLTVV.

The rearrangement uses TRBV25-1 and TRBJ2-3; no reliable D call. V was cut by 6 bases and J by 1 base, with 8 bases left in between. The CDR3 length is 13 residues. Germline loops: CDR1 MGHDK, CDR2 SYGVNS. CDR3 residues: CASSSYGTDTQYF. The CDR3 nucleotides read TGTGCCAGCAGCAGCTACGGCACAGATACGCAGTATTTT.

This chain connects TRBV28 to TRBJ1-2; the D gene is possibly TRBD1 (6 bases). This CDR3 comprises 14 residues. CDR1 and CDR2 (germline): MDHEN, SYDVKM. V was trimmed by 2 bases and J by 9 bases, leaving 16 bases between them. The CDR3 region is CASSLPVGGVSYTF. The CDR3 nucleotides read TGTGCCAGCAGTTTACCGGTCGGGGGCGTAAGCTACACCTTC.

The chain has TRBV25-1 and TRBJ2-7, with 7 nucleotides matching TRBD1. The CDR3 runs 13 residues. The germline gives CDR1 MGHDK, CDR2 SYGVNS. With V trimmed by 7 bases and J by 0 bases, 3 bases remained unmatched. CDR3 nucleotide sequence: TGTGCCAGCACTAGACAGGGCTCCTACGAGCAGTACTTC. Translating it yields CASTRQGSYEQYF.

The rearrangement uses TRBV15 and TRBJ2-1; 9 bases are shared with TRBD1. J gave up 13 bases and V 3 bases, and 7 bases lay outside the gene matches. CDR1 LNHNV and CDR2 YYDKDF come from the germline V gene (reference sequence). CDR3 length equals 13 residues. The CDR3 coding sequence is TGTGCCACCAGCAGTCGCCGGGACAGGGAACAGTTCTTC. This gives the protein CATSSRRDREQFF.

The rearrangement uses TRBV2 and TRBJ2-2, with 9 bases aligning to TRBD2. CDR3 length: 16 residues. Looked up from germline, CDR1 is SNHLY and CDR2 is FYNNEI. V lost 1 base, J lost 1 base, and 1 base stayed unmatched. The CDR3 DNA sequence: TGTGCCAGCAGTGAAGAAGCGGGAGGGAACACCGGGGAGCTGTTTTTT. It encodes CASSEEAGGNTGELFF.

The rearrangement links TRBV9 to TRBJ1-6; TRBD1 matches at 9 bases. V was pared by 0 bases and J by 10 bases, with 5 bases of the junction left unmatched. Germline V gives CDR1 SGDLS, CDR2 YYNGEE. The CDR3 consists of 15 residues. The CDR3 DNA reads TGTGCCAGCAGCGTAGGTGGGACAGGGATATCACCCCTCCACTTT. Protein: CASSVGGTGISPLHF. Variable domain in full (rest from reference TRBV9 and TRBJ1-6): DSGVTQTPKHLITATGQRVTLRCSPRSGDLSVYWYQQSLDQGLQFLIQYYNGEERAKGNILERFSAQQFPDLHSELNLSSLELGDSALYFCASSVGGTGISPLHFGNGTRLTVT.